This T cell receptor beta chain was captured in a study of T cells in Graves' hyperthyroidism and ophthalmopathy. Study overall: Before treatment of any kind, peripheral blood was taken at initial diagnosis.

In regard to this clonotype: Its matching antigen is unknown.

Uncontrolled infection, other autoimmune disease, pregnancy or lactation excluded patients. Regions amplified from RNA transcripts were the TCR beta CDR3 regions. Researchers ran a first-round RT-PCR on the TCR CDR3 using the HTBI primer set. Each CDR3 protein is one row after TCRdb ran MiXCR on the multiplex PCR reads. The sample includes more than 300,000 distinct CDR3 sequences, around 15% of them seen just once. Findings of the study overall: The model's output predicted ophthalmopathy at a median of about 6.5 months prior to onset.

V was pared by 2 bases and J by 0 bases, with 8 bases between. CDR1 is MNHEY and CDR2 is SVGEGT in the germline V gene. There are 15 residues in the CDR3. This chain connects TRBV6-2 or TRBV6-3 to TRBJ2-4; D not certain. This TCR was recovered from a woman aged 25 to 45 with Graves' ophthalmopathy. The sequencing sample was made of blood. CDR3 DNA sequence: TGTGCCAGCAGTTACGGCCTAATAGCCAAAAACATTCAGTACTTC. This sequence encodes CASSYGLIAKNIQYF.